These 20 T cell receptor beta chains came from one sample sequenced in a study of human CD8 memory T cell subsets. By UMI-labeled 5' RACE, the TCR beta libraries were made. No DNA is given; TCRdb re-called the 5' RACE reads and lists each CDR3 protein once. The repertoire table contains about 10,000 distinct CDR3 sequences. Sequenced material: CD8+ stem-like memory T cells (TSCM and TCM) sorted from PBMCs. Subset in this sample: stem-like memory CD8 T cells (TSTEM), CCR7+ PD-1- TIGIT-. These receptors were obtained from a human donor in good health.

The rearrangement links TRBV6-5 to TRBJ2-7; TCRdb outputs TRBD2, but without DNA this stays unchecked. The CDR3 extends over 14 amino acids. Germline assignment: CDR1 MNHEY and CDR2 SVGAGI. Here the CDR3 reads CASSYGGTSYEQYF.

The chain has TRBV19 and TRBJ2-1; the D call of TRBD1 rests on TCRdb alone, since no DNA is present to check it. In germline, CDR1 is LNHDA, CDR2 SQIVND (reference sequence). This CDR3 is built from 14 residues. CDR3 protein: CASSIDLVGDEQFF.

The chain combines TRBV11-2 with TRBJ1-2; as DNA is missing, the TRBD1 call by TCRdb cannot be tested. The germline V gene has CDR1 SGHAT and CDR2 FQNNGV. The CDR3 has 13 residues. This CDR3 reads CASSLVSSYGYTF.

The chain employs TRBV10-1 and TRBJ2-1; the D call of TRBD1 rests on TCRdb alone, since no DNA is present to check it. From germline, CDR1 is WNHNN and CDR2 SYGVQD (reference sequence). The CDR3 runs to 15 residues. CDR3 protein: CASRDRGHLCNEQFF.

This clonotype counts as medium-sized by frequency. The genes are TRBV24-1 and TRBJ1-1. The V gene's germline CDR1 is KGHDR and CDR2 SFDVKD. CDR3 size: 13 residues. CDR3 sequence reads: CATSEGTVTEAFF.

This chain uses TRBV4-3 with TRBJ2-7; lacking DNA, the TRBD2 call made by TCRdb goes unchecked. The CDR3 length is 15 residues. Germline V gives CDR1 LGHNA, CDR2 YSLEER. CDR3 in amino acids: CASSQEGTSGYEQYF.

This sequence joins TRBV24-1 and TRBJ1-2; the TCRdb call, TRBD1, lacks DNA for checking. The CDR3 spans 16 residues. Germline-derived CDR1 and CDR2 are KGHDR and SFDVKD. The CDR3 spells CATSDTGRESMDGYTF.

The chain joins TRBV7-3 to TRBJ2-3; lacking DNA, the TRBD2 call made by TCRdb goes unchecked. CDR1 is SGHTA and CDR2 is FQGTGA in the germline V gene. The CDR3 is 14 residues long. The CDR3 is CASSLNERTDTQYF.

J is TRBJ2-1 and V is TRBV20-1; TCRdb returns TRBD2, unconfirmable since there is no DNA. Germline lookup yields CDR1 DFQATT and CDR2 SNEGSKA (reference sequence). The CDR3 loop spans 15 amino acids. CDR3 sequence reads: CSAGLAGGYYNEQFF.

This chain connects TRBV12-3 or TRBV12-4 to TRBJ2-1; TCRdb names TRBD1, which stays unverified in the absence of DNA. CDR3 length equals 14 residues. Here the CDR3 reads CASSDRQGDNEQFF.

The rearrangement joins TRBV19 to TRBJ2-7; TCRdb returns TRBD2, unconfirmable since there is no DNA. The germline V gene encodes CDR1 LNHDA and CDR2 SQIVND (reference sequence). The CDR3 length is 14 residues. The chain's CDR3 is CASSMGGPAYEQYF.

J is TRBJ2-7 and V is TRBV5-5; as DNA is missing, the TRBD1 call by TCRdb cannot be tested. This CDR3 is 17 amino acids long. Germline CDR1 and CDR2: SGHKS and YYEKEE (reference sequence). The CDR3 sequence is CASSFPGGGDSDYEQYF.

The V call is TRBV15, the J call TRBJ2-4; TCRdb returns TRBD1, unconfirmable since there is no DNA. Looked up from germline, CDR1 is LNHNV and CDR2 is YYDKDF (reference sequence). This CDR3 contains 12 residues. The CDR3 is CATSDGGNIQYF.

This rearrangement joins TRBV4-1 to TRBJ1-1. Germline V gene sequence: CDR1 MGHRA, CDR2 YSYEKL. CDR3 size: 13 residues. CDR3 amino acids: CASSQWSKAEAFF.

The chain links TRBV24-1 to TRBJ2-7; the D call from TCRdb, TRBD1, cannot be confirmed without DNA. This CDR3 comprises 15 residues. Germline CDR1 KGHDR, CDR2 SFDVKD. The CDR3 spells CATSDFGTGRDEQYF.

V gene TRBV2 combines with J gene TRBJ2-3; TCRdb outputs TRBD2, but without DNA this stays unchecked. Germline CDR1 is SNHLY and CDR2 is FYNNEI. The CDR3 is 15 amino acids. CDR3 residues: CASSPSGSGADTQYF.

This clonotype is labeled medium-sized (0.01 to 0.1%) based on frequency. The chain combines TRBV29-1 with TRBJ2-7. The CDR3 length is 12 residues. Germline CDR1 and CDR2: SQVTM and ANQGSEA. The CDR3 is CSVEDGPYEQYF.

The chain combines TRBV7-9 with TRBJ2-1; TCRdb lists TRBD1, though no DNA is available to test this call. The CDR3 spans 15 residues. Germline values: CDR1 SEHNR, CDR2 FQNEAQ (reference sequence). The CDR3: CASSSTGQVYNEQFF. Variable domain in full (rest from reference TRBV7-9 and TRBJ2-1): DTGVSQNPRHKITKRGQNVTFRCDPISEHNRLYWYRQTLGQGPEFLTYFQNEAQLEKSRLLSDRFSAERPKGSFSTLEIQRTEQGDSAMYLCASSSTGQVYNEQFFGPGTRLTVL.

V gene TRBV28 combines with J gene TRBJ1-2. Germline CDR1 MDHEN, CDR2 SYDVKM. The CDR3 consists of 11 residues. The CDR3 protein is CASSFGHGYTF.

V is TRBV12-3 or TRBV12-4 and J is TRBJ1-1; TCRdb's D call, TRBD1, is unchecked because there is no DNA. The CDR3 runs 17 residues. The CDR3 reads CASSLPPDRGKNTEAFF.